This T cell receptor beta chain was sequenced for a study of T-cell reconstitution after alpha-beta-depleted transplantation in children. The TCRbeta library was prepared with unique molecular identifiers. TCRdb used MiXCR to reprocess the PCR reads, holding one entry per CDR3 protein. The sample has a few hundred thousand distinct CDR3 sequences, under 13% seen once. This clonotype was seen more than once but under ten times. V lost 5 bases to trimming and J lost 0 bases, with 13 bases between them. The CDR3 runs 16 residues. The material was PBMCs from the stem cell graft donor, obtained from the stem cell graft. V and J are TRBV12-3 or TRBV12-4 and TRBJ2-2; D not resolved. The sequence was collected from a human donor who donated a stem cell graft to a child with acute lymphoblastic leukemia. CDR3 DNA: TGTGCCAGCAGTCTCTTGATGATAACGAACACCGGGGAGCTGTTTTTT. Amino acids: CASSLLMITNTGELFF.